These 27 T cell receptor beta chains came from one sample sequenced in a study of tumor-infiltrating lymphocytes in primary liver carcinoma. Making TCR beta cDNA involved roughly 0.55 ug total RNA and a constant-region primer. TCR beta libraries came from three nested multiplex PCR rounds using slightly modified ARM-PCR. In the first two PCR rounds, TRBV1-TRBV30 forward primers were paired with a C-beta reverse primer, and each round lasted approximately 9 cycles. Each CDR3 protein gets one entry after TCRdb re-called the multiplex PCR reads with MiXCR. The sample lists roughly 80,000 distinct CDR3 sequences; 72% were seen once. Unsorted bulk tissue, about 18-31 mg of it, served as the source for co-extraction of RNA and DNA. The sequenced sample consisted of liver tumor tissue from sampling region 1. Subset specified: tumor region T1, superior pole. These receptors all stem from a man aged 40-50 years with primary liver carcinoma and hepatitis B virus infection.

With regard to this clonotype: At one of its ends the junction is not consistent with the germline gene, which may arise from a read error. The chain couples TRBV5-1 to TRBJ1-1, with D maybe TRBD1 (6 bases). CDR3 size: 14 residues. CDR1 and CDR2 from the germline V gene are SGHRS and YFSETQ. This CDR3 is CASNLDSMNTEAFF. The CDR3 DNA sequence: TGCGCCAGCAACTTGGACAGTATGAACACTGAAGCTTTCTTT.

Note on this clonotype: A clone one base away is much larger, so this may be a read error. The chain employs TRBV6-5 and TRBJ2-5; 7 positions match TRBD2. CDR3 length equals 16 residues. Germline-derived CDR1 and CDR2 are MNHEY and SVGAGI. As DNA, the CDR3 is TGTGCCAGCAGGCGGTGGGAGGGTGGGGCACAAGAGGCCCAGTACTTC. Translating gives CASRRWEGGAQEAQYF.

The genes are TRBV29-1 and TRBJ1-1, with D hard to call. This CDR3 has 13 amino acids. V was cut by 8 bases and J by 4 bases, with 17 bases left in between. Germline assignment: CDR1 SQVTM and CDR2 ANQGSEA. In DNA form, the CDR3 reads TGCAGCCTGAGGATAGGCGGGAGCACTGAAGCTTTCTTT. It yields the protein CSLRIGGSTEAFF.

This clonotype was detected once. No conserved phenylalanine or tryptophan is present at the end of the CDR3, so a read error is the likely explanation. The chain has TRBV4-1 and TRBJ1-6; D unclear. V was shortened by 3 bases and J by 9 bases, with 15 bases between the two germline ends. This CDR3 has 15 amino acids. Germline V gives CDR1 MGHRA, CDR2 YSYEKL. CDR3: CASSQQNPGISPLHY. CDR3 DNA sequence: TGCGCCAGCAGCCAGCAAAATCCAGGAATTTCACCCCTCCACTAT.

This clonotype was counted a few times. This CDR3 is missing its conserved last phenylalanine or tryptophan, likely due to a read error. The chain links TRBV12-3 or TRBV12-4 to TRBJ2-5, with TRBD2 as a possible D gene (5 bases). The last part of the DNA fits TRBJ2-7 better; the J call may be wrong. The CDR3 covers 13 residues. The CDR3 here is CASTRREYHEQYL. The CDR3 DNA reads TGTGCCAGCACCCGACGGGAATATCACGAGCAGTACCTC.

As concerns this clonotype: A much larger clonotype is one base distant, so this may be a read error. The chain is built from TRBV4-1 and TRBJ2-1, with D perhaps matching TRBD2 (5 bases). This CDR3 contains 13 residues. Germline V gene lookup returns CDR1 MGHRA and CDR2 YSYEKL. The CDR3 DNA reads TGCGCCGGCAGCCAAGCCCCCCCGGGGGAGCAGTTCTTC. As protein: CAGSQAPPGEQFF.

The J gene is TRBJ2-2, the V gene TRBV6-5; TRBD2 matches at 8 bases. V was pared by 4 bases and J by 5 bases, with 9 bases of the junction left unmatched. From germline, CDR1 is MNHEY and CDR2 SVGAGI. The CDR3 runs 16 residues. CDR3 amino acids: CASSFSGGRTTGELFF. The CDR3 region has the DNA TGTGCCAGCAGTTTCTCGGGCGGGAGGACTACCGGGGAGCTGTTTTTT.

With regard to this clonotype: The junction departs from the called germline gene at one end, perhaps through a read error. This chain uses TRBV25-1 with TRBJ2-2; a weak D match, TRBD1 (6 bases). This CDR3 has 16 residues. Germline CDR1 and CDR2: MGHDK and SYGVNS. CDR3 amino acids: CASSRLGFGDTGDLFF. DNA for the CDR3: TGTGCCAGCAGTCGATTAGGGTTCGGGGACACCGGGGATCTGTTTTTT.

This clonotype was seen at least ten times. This chain connects TRBV12-3 or TRBV12-4 to TRBJ2-3; 8 bases agree with TRBD2. The CDR3 has 14 amino acids. Losses at the gene ends were 6 bases for V and 15 bases for J; bases not matched to a gene: 17. The CDR3 bases are TGTGCCAGCAGCCGCATGACTAGCGAAATGGCCGGATATTTT. Translating gives CASSRMTSEMAGYF.

The V and J genes are TRBV11-2 and TRBJ2-3, with D unclear. Germline assignment: CDR1 SGHAT and CDR2 FQNNGV. The CDR3 covers 14 residues. The chain's CDR3 is CVISPGSPSDTQYF. CDR3 bases: TGTGTCATCAGCCCGGGCTCCCCCTCAGATACGCAGTATTTT.

For this clonotype: Germline is not matched at one junction end, which may reflect a read error. The J gene is TRBJ1-6, the V gene TRBV6-6, with D hard to call. Looked up from germline, CDR1 is MNHNY and CDR2 is SVGAGI (reference sequence). This CDR3 has 16 amino acids. CDR3 sequence reads: CASSYGSWGGNSLLHF. The CDR3 DNA reads as TGTGCCAGCAGTTACGGCTCCTGGGGTGGCAATTCACTCCTCCACTTT.

With regard to this clonotype: One junction end disagrees with the germline gene, perhaps due to a read error. Here the CDR3 DNA reads TGTACCAGCGGGGTCACGGGAGGCCCCACAGATACGCAGTATTTT. It codes for CTSGVTGGPTDTQYF. The chain is built from TRBV6-1 and TRBJ2-3; TRBD2 matches 7 bases. Germline V CDR1 and CDR2: MNHNS, SASEGT. This CDR3 spans 15 amino acids.

V usage is TRBV29-1 and J usage is TRBJ2-2; D unclear. Trimming pared 4 bases from V and 8 bases from J, leaving 11 bases between. Germline loops: CDR1 SQVTM, CDR2 ANQGSEA. The CDR3 runs to 12 residues. The CDR3 spells CSVGASSGELFF. The CDR3 bases are TGCAGCGTTGGCGCCTCATCTGGGGAGCTGTTTTTT.

Regarding this clonotype: An end of the junction does not agree with germline; a read error may underlie this. The chain couples TRBV7-3 to TRBJ1-1; D is undetermined. The CDR3 is 15 residues long. Germline lookup yields CDR1 SGHTA and CDR2 FQGTGA. The CDR3 loop reads CASNLMELPNTEAFF. The CDR3 region has the DNA TGTGCCAGCAACTTAATGGAGTTGCCGAACACTGAAGCTTTCTTT.

In regard to this clonotype: A read error may be the cause here, since a much bigger clone is one base away. The chain recombines TRBV4-1 with TRBJ2-1; TRBD2 agrees at 10 bases. The CDR3 contains 16 residues. V was pared by 3 bases and J by 5 bases, with 7 bases of the junction left unmatched. Germline values: CDR1 MGHRA, CDR2 YSYEKL. The CDR3 DNA sequence: TGCGCCAGCAGCCACCGACTAGCGGGTCCGGACAATGAGCAGTTCTTC. It yields the protein CASSHRLAGPDNEQFF.

The chain couples TRBV6-1 to TRBJ1-5, with D tentatively TRBD1 (5 bases). Germline lookup yields CDR1 MNHNS and CDR2 SASEGT. CDR3 length: 13 residues. V shed 7 bases and J shed 5 bases, with 12 bases lying between them. The CDR3 DNA is TGTGCCAGCACTCGACAGAGCGATCAGCCCCAGCATTTT. Protein: CASTRQSDQPQHF.

For this clonotype: The conserved final phenylalanine or tryptophan is absent from the CDR3, which likely points to a read error. This rearrangement joins TRBV16 to TRBJ2-7; D may match TRBD1 or TRBD2 (5 bases each). The CDR3 totals 13 residues. Germline V lookup: CDR1 KGHSY, CDR2 FQNENV. The CDR3 protein is CASRQSVGAEQYI. The CDR3 bases are TGTGCCAGCAGGCAATCCGTCGGGGCCGAGCAGTACATT.

Concerning this clonotype: A read error may explain this, as a much larger clone is one base away. The rearrangement links TRBV2 to TRBJ1-5; possibly TRBD1 for D (5 bases). Germline assignment: CDR1 SNHLY and CDR2 FYNNEI. The CDR3 runs 15 residues. CDR3 DNA: TGTGCCAGCAGGGGGGACGGTTTTAGCAATCAGCACCAGCATTTT. Encoded protein: CASRGDGFSNQHQHF.

With regard to this clonotype: At one end, the junction sequence differs from germline, possibly due to a read error. The V and J genes are TRBV29-1 and TRBJ2-7; D gene unclear. The CDR3 length is 12 residues. Germline V gene sequence: CDR1 SQVTM, CDR2 ANQGSEA. The CDR3 protein is CSVRSGPHEQNF. The CDR3 DNA is TGCAGCGTTCGCAGTGGGCCCCACGAGCAGAACTTC.

The V gene is TRBV11-2, the J gene TRBJ2-7; no firm D call. The CDR3 spans 13 residues. Germline V gene lookup returns CDR1 SGHAT and CDR2 FQNNGV. V lost 2 bases, J lost 13 bases, and 18 bases lay in between. In DNA, the CDR3 is TGTGCCAGCAGCTTAAGTGAGCGAGCGTCTCAATACTTC. Protein: CASSLSERASQYF.

This clonotype is medium-sized by share. The gene calls are TRBV10-3 and TRBJ2-5; TRBD1 is a possible D gene (5 bases). Per the germline V gene, CDR1 is ENHRY and CDR2 is SYGVKD. The CDR3 has 12 residues. With 5 bases removed from V and 6 bases from J, the gap between germline ends came to 10 bases. The CDR3 spells CAISLDKQTQYF. The CDR3 nucleotides read TGTGCCATCAGTCTGGACAAACAGACCCAGTACTTC.

Of note for this clonotype: One base away lies a much larger clone, so this may be a sequencing read error. The CDR3 bases are TGTGCCAGCAGCTTAGCGGGAGGGCAAGGTGCGCAGTTCTTC. Residues: CASSLAGGQGAQFF. The V gene is TRBV7-8, the J gene TRBJ2-1; the match to TRBD2 covers 7 bases. The CDR3 has 14 amino acids. V lost 0 bases to trimming and J lost 12 bases; unmatched junction nucleotides: 8. Germline CDR1 is SGHVS and CDR2 is FQNEAQ.

Notes on this clonotype: Since no conserved phenylalanine or tryptophan closes the CDR3, a read error is the likely cause. The chain carries TRBV6-6 and TRBJ2-7; the match to TRBD1 covers 7 bases. V shed 3 bases, J shed 0 bases, and the junction held 5 bases outside the gene matches. The CDR3 spans 15 residues. Germline V gene data show CDR1 as MNHNY and CDR2 as SVGAGI (reference sequence). CDR3 sequence: CASSYHRDSSYEQYS. The CDR3 DNA follows: TGTGCCAGCAGTTATCACCGGGACAGCTCCTACGAGCAGTACTCT.

This sequence joins TRBV7-9 and TRBJ2-7; either TRBD1 or TRBD2 may fit D (6 bases each). V shed 9 bases and J shed 6 bases, with 18 bases lying between them. Germline CDR1 reads SEHNR; CDR2 reads FQNEAQ (reference sequence). CDR3 length equals 13 residues. CDR3 nucleotide sequence: TGTGCCAGTACCCCTGGGGGGCCTTGCGAGCAGTACTTC. Its protein is CASTPGGPCEQYF.

Turning to this clonotype: The junction departs from the called germline gene at one end, perhaps through a read error. V usage is TRBV7-9 and J usage is TRBJ2-1; perhaps D is TRBD1 or TRBD2 (5 bases each). CDR3 length equals 15 residues. In germline, CDR1 is SEHNR, CDR2 FQNEAQ (reference sequence). The CDR3 region is CASSANEGSYNEQSF. CDR3 in DNA: TGTGCCAGCAGCGCTAACGAGGGGAGCTACAATGAGCAGTCCTTC.

On this clonotype itself: Possible read error: a much larger clone is one base away. This chain links TRBV7-9 with TRBJ2-1; 8 nucleotides align to TRBD1. The V gene end was trimmed by 6 bases and the J gene end by 10 bases; junction bases not matched to a gene: 8. Germline CDR1 SEHNR, CDR2 FQNEAQ (reference sequence). The CDR3 spans 13 residues. The CDR3 region is CASRTQGDGEQFF. For the CDR3, the DNA is TGTGCCAGCAGAACACAGGGGGACGGGGAGCAGTTCTTC.

A remark on this clonotype: A much bigger clone sits one base away, suggesting this may be a read error. The chain recombines TRBV30 with TRBJ1-6; no clear D. The CDR3 spans 15 residues. CDR1 is GTSNPN and CDR2 is SVGIG in the germline V gene (reference sequence). The CDR3 loop is CAWSKDRAYNSPPHF. As DNA, the CDR3 is TGTGCCTGGAGTAAGGATCGGGCTTATAATTCACCCCCCCACTTT.